The 14 T cell receptor beta chains reported below all come from one sample, sequenced in a study of T cell responses to AZD1222 COVID-19 vaccine. Sequencing was performed with immunoSEQ multiplex PCR; in TCRdb, only in-frame clones are kept and a portion is missing. The sample includes 100,000 to 150,000 clones, approximately 88% of them seen just once. The material was peripheral blood, obtained on day 0 of AZD1222 vaccination. These receptor sequences come from an adult in good health.

A single count supports this clone. The J gene is TRBJ1-5, the V gene TRBV2; D unclear. V lost 2 bases to trimming and J lost 4 bases, with 9 bases between them. The CDR3 has 14 amino acids. Germline V lookup: CDR1 SNHLY, CDR2 FYNNEI. The CDR3 loop reads CASSEWGMNQPQHF. CDR3 bases: TGTGCCAGCAGTGAATGGGGAATGAATCAGCCCCAGCATTTT.

This sequence joins TRBV19 and TRBJ1-1; perhaps TRBD1 as D (5 bases). Trimming shortened V by 2 bases and J by 0 bases, and 16 bases separated the two germline ends. In germline, CDR1 is LNHDA, CDR2 SQIVND (reference sequence). This CDR3 is 17 amino acids long. CDR3 sequence (DNA): TGTGCCAGTAGTATACGACAGACCTTAAGAATGAACACTGAAGCTTTCTTT. Translation: CASSIRQTLRMNTEAFF.

V is TRBV30 and J is TRBJ2-5; possible D gene TRBD2, 5 bases. The V gene's germline CDR1 is GTSNPN and CDR2 SVGIG (reference sequence). The CDR3 spans 13 residues. V gave up 2 bases and J gave up 4 bases, with 11 bases separating them. The CDR3 loop is CAWSLTTPETQYF. The CDR3 DNA reads as TGTGCCTGGAGTTTGACTACCCCAGAGACCCAGTACTTC.

The chain employs TRBV20-1 and TRBJ1-3, with a tentative D call TRBD1 (5 bases). The V and J ends lost 3 bases and 4 bases respectively, with 16 bases between them. There are 15 residues in the CDR3. CDR1 and CDR2 from the germline V gene are DFQATT and SNEGSKA (reference sequence). This chain's CDR3 is CSASIRELKGNTIYF. The DNA for the CDR3 is TGCAGTGCTAGTATCAGGGAACTTAAAGGAAACACCATATATTTT.

This clone has a single count. The chain links TRBV6-2 or TRBV6-3 to TRBJ1-2; tentative D call: TRBD1 (6 bases). CDR1 MNHEY and CDR2 SVGEGT come from the germline V gene. CDR3 length: 12 amino acids. With 5 bases removed from V and 9 bases from J, the gap between germline ends came to 13 bases. CDR3 in amino acids: CASSMNRERYTF. The CDR3 DNA reads TGTGCCAGCAGTATGAACAGGGAGCGCTACACCTTC.

This chain connects TRBV5-5 to TRBJ2-4; tentatively, D is TRBD1 (5 bases). The CDR3 extends over 16 amino acids. Germline V CDR1 and CDR2: SGHKS, YYEKEE (reference sequence). Trimming removed 0 bases from V and 0 bases from J, with 10 bases in between. The CDR3 DNA reads TGTGCCAGCAGCTTGGCCGGGCAGGGAGCCAAAAACATTCAGTACTTC. Protein product: CASSLAGQGAKNIQYF.

The gene calls are TRBV7-7 and TRBJ2-3; the D gene is possibly TRBD1 (6 bases). Trimming pared 1 base from V and 4 bases from J, leaving 12 bases between. Germline CDR1 is SSHAT and CDR2 is FNYEAQ (reference sequence). The CDR3 loop spans 15 amino acids. As DNA, the CDR3 is TGTGCCAGCAGCTTAGGCAGGGGTAGGGCAGATACGCAGTATTTT. Encoded protein: CASSLGRGRADTQYF. The entire variable domain, with the rest obtained from reference TRBV7-7 and TRBJ2-3, is as follows: GAGVSQSPRYKVTKRGQDVTLRCDPISSHATLYWYQQALGQGPEFLTYFNYEAQPDKSGLPSDRFSAERPEGSISTLTIQRTEQRDSAMYRCASSLGRGRADTQYFGPGTRLTVL.

Written as DNA, the CDR3 is TGTGCCAGTAGTAACAGGGGCAGGGGCAATCAGCCCCAGCATTTT. The encoded protein is CASSNRGRGNQPQHF. This chain links TRBV19 with TRBJ1-5; 7 nucleotides line up with TRBD1. V was pared by 4 bases and J by 2 bases, with 5 bases of the junction left unmatched. The CDR3 runs to 15 residues. The germline V gene encodes CDR1 LNHDA and CDR2 SQIVND (reference sequence).

J is TRBJ1-4 and V is TRBV3-1 (or the pseudogene TRBV3-2); no clear D gene. The CDR3 consists of 12 residues. The V end was cut by 4 bases, the J end by 8 bases, with 8 bases between. The germline gives CDR1 LGHDT, CDR2 YNNKEL (reference sequence). The CDR3 nucleotides are TGTGCCAGCAGCCCGACGGCGGAAAAACTGTTTTTT. Its protein is CASSPTAEKLFF.

Here the CDR3 DNA reads TGTGCCAGCACCACTCTGACGGGTGGAAACACCATATATTTT. The encoded protein is CASTTLTGGNTIYF. The chain is built from TRBV6-5 and TRBJ1-3, with D unclear. CDR1 and CDR2 from the germline V gene are MNHEY and SVGAGI. This CDR3 contains 14 residues. Trimming removed 7 bases from V and 3 bases from J, with 13 bases in between.

This chain connects TRBV7-9 to TRBJ2-7, with D possibly matching TRBD2 (6 bases). The V gene lost 5 bases and the J gene lost 4 bases, with 15 bases spanning the gap. The length of the CDR3 is 14 residues. Per the germline V gene, CDR1 is SEHNR and CDR2 is FQNEAQ (reference sequence). CDR3 amino acids: CASSHRDSLYEQYF. The CDR3 region has the DNA TGTGCCAGCAGCCACCGGGACTCCCTGTACGAGCAGTACTTC.

This rearrangement joins TRBV6-5 to TRBJ1-1; D remains ambiguous. The CDR3 is made up of 13 amino acids. Trimming cost V 6 bases and J 11 bases, with 19 bases left between them. Germline CDR1 is MNHEY and CDR2 is SVGAGI. CDR3 nucleotide sequence: TGTGCCAGCAGACCGGTCCTCTCCCTAGGGGCTTTCTTT. It encodes CASRPVLSLGAFF.

This clone was counted once. The CDR3 region has the DNA TGTGCCAGCAGCCTCCAGGATTGGGATTTGGCCTACGAGCAGTACTTC. The encoded protein is CASSLQDWDLAYEQYF. J is TRBJ2-7 and V is TRBV6-2 or TRBV6-3; no clear D gene. V lost 6 bases and J lost 2, with 20 bases in between. This CDR3 spans 16 amino acids. In germline, CDR1 is MNHEY, CDR2 SVGEGT.

The chain uses TRBV19 and TRBJ2-7; D is undetermined. V was pared by 1 base and J by 0 bases, with 7 bases between. The CDR3 has 14 amino acids. Germline CDR1 and CDR2: LNHDA and SQIVND (reference sequence). This chain's CDR3 is CASSIGAASYEQYF. Here the CDR3 DNA reads TGTGCCAGTAGTATAGGGGCAGCCTCCTACGAGCAGTACTTC.